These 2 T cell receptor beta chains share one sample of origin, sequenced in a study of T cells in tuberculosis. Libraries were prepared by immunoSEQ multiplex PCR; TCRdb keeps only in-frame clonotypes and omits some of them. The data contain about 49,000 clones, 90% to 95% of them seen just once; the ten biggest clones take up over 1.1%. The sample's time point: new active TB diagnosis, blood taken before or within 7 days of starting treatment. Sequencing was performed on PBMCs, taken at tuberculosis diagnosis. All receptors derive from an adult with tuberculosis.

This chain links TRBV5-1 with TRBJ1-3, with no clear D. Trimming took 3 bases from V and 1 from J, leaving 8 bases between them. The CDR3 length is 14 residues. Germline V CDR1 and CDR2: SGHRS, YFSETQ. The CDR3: CASSSEGSGNTIYF. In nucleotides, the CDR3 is TGCGCCAGCAGCTCCGAGGGATCTGGAAACACCATATATTTT.

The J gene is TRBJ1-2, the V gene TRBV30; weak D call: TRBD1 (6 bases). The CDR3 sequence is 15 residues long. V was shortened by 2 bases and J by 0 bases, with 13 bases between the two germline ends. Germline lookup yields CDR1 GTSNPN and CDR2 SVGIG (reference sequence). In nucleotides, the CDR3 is TGTGCCTGGAGTACTCTTACAGGGACTAACTATGGCTACACCTTC. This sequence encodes CAWSTLTGTNYGYTF.